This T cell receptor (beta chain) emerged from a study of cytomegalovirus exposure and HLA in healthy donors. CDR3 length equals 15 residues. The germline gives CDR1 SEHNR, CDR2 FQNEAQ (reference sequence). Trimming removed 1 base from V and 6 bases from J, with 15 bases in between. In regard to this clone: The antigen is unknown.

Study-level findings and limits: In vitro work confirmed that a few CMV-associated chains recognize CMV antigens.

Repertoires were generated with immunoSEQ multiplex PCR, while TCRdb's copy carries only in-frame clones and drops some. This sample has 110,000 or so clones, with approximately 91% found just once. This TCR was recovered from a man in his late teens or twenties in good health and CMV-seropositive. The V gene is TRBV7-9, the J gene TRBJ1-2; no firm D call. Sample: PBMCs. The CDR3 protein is CASSLEVPGSNGYTF. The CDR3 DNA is TGTGCCAGCAGCTTAGAGGTCCCCGGGTCGAATGGCTACACCTTC.